The clone carrying this T cell receptor (beta chain) has just one count. Its antigen remains unknown. The sample comes from a study of CD4 T cells in relation to SARS-CoV-2 and coronaviruses. Study as a whole: PBMCs were cultured with antigen for roughly 11 days before TCR beta sequencing. Study results and caveats: Compared with monoreactive clones, crossreactive clones showed significantly weaker SARS-CoV-2 expansion.

Assay: immunoSEQ multiplex PCR; the TCRdb copy retains only in-frame clones and omits some. The repertoire has about 36,000 clones, 65% to 80% of them found once; the top ten carry about 20%. Naive and memory CD4+ T cells were separated from cryopreserved PBMCs. For 10 days, around 99,000 sorted CD4+ cells grew with T cell-depleted PBMCs and CEF. Sequenced: memory CD4+ T cells from PBMCs, cultured in vitro. This sequence originates from an adult with COVID-19.

In DNA form, the CDR3 reads TGTGCCAGCAGTTTAGACTCTTTTGGGGAGCAGTACTTC. It translates to CASSLDSFGEQYF. The chain joins TRBV28 to TRBJ2-7; the D is unclear. V was clipped by 2 bases and J by 7 bases, with 12 bases between them. Per germline, CDR1 MDHEN and CDR2 SYDVKM. This CDR3 has 13 amino acids.